What follows are 29 T cell receptor beta chains derived from one specimen sequenced in a study of cytomegalovirus exposure and HLA in healthy donors. Primers for the PCR totalled 60 Vbeta and 13 Jbeta. Profiling relied on immunoSEQ multiplex PCR, and the TCRdb table lists in-frame clones only, not all of them. Here the sample spans some 120,000 clones, 65% to 80% being singletons. Sequencing used PBMCs. The receptor set was obtained from a human donor in good health.

The CDR3 coding sequence is TGCGCCAGCAGCCAAGTAGCGGGGAACTCCTACAATGAGCAGTTCTTC. Protein sequence: CASSQVAGNSYNEQFF. This sequence joins TRBV4-1 and TRBJ2-1; TRBD2 agrees at 8 bases. V lost 1 base, J lost 0 bases, and 2 bases stayed unmatched. This CDR3 contains 16 residues. CDR1 and CDR2 (germline): MGHRA, YSYEKL.

This chain connects TRBV7-2 to TRBJ1-5, with 9 positions matching TRBD1. CDR3 size: 14 residues. V gave up 5 bases and J gave up 5 bases; unmatched junction bases: 4. Germline lookup yields CDR1 SGHTA and CDR2 FQGNSA. CDR3 nucleotide sequence: TGTGCCAGCAGCCCGGACAGGGGCGATCAGCCCCAGCATTTT. Protein sequence: CASSPDRGDQPQHF.

This clone is a singleton in its sample. V is TRBV2 and J is TRBJ1-1; 7 positions agree with TRBD1. This CDR3 has 13 amino acids. Germline loops: CDR1 SNHLY, CDR2 FYNNEI. Losses at the gene ends were 5 bases for V and 1 base for J; bases not matched to a gene: 1. In DNA, the CDR3 is TGTGCCAGCAGTTGGGACAGGAACACTGAAGCTTTCTTT. Its translation is CASSWDRNTEAFF.

DNA for the CDR3: TGTGCCAGCAGCTTGGGAGGCGGCACTGAAGCTTTCTTT. Amino acids: CASSLGGGTEAFF. The chain employs TRBV5-8 and TRBJ1-1; no definite D call. The CDR3 sequence is 13 residues long. V shed 0 bases and J shed 4 bases, with 7 bases lying between them. In germline, CDR1 is SGHTS, CDR2 YDEGEE.

This sequence joins TRBV6-5 and TRBJ2-1, with 12 bases fitting TRBD1. Germline assignment: CDR1 MNHEY and CDR2 SVGAGI. The length of the CDR3 is 16 residues. Germline trimming cut 2 bases from V and 8 bases from J; bases unmatched to any gene: 7. Here the CDR3 DNA reads TGTGCCAGCAGTTACATTGGGACAGGGGGCGAAGATGAGCAGTTCTTC. Translated: CASSYIGTGGEDEQFF.

The V and J genes are TRBV7-9 and TRBJ2-7, with D possibly matching TRBD1 (6 bases). The V end lost 1 base, the J end lost 2 bases, and 18 bases lay between the germline ends. The germline V gene encodes CDR1 SEHNR and CDR2 FQNEAQ (reference sequence). The CDR3 consists of 17 residues. The CDR3 region is CASSLVRGQRTTYEQYF. The CDR3, as DNA: TGTGCCAGCAGCTTAGTTCGAGGACAGCGAACAACCTACGAGCAGTACTTC. The variable domain in full, with the rest retrieved from reference TRBV7-9 and TRBJ2-7, is DTGVSQNPRHKITKRGQNVTFRCDPISEHNRLYWYRQTLGQGPEFLTYFQNEAQLEKSRLLSDRFSAERPKGSFSTLEIQRTEQGDSAMYLCASSLVRGQRTTYEQYFGPGTRLTVT.

The J gene is TRBJ2-1, the V gene TRBV4-2; 8 bases match TRBD2. This CDR3 is built from 15 residues. Germline assignment: CDR1 LGHNA and CDR2 YNFKEQ. With V trimmed by 1 base and J by 8 bases, 7 bases remained unmatched. This CDR3 is CASSQVTSGLDEQFF. The CDR3 coding sequence is TGTGCCAGCAGCCAAGTTACTAGCGGCCTTGATGAGCAGTTCTTC.

This clone appeared a few times. The chain links TRBV5-6 to TRBJ2-7; D may be TRBD2 (6 bases). There are 12 residues in the CDR3. V lost 4 bases and J lost 4, with 9 bases in between. Germline loops: CDR1 SGHDT, CDR2 YYEEEE. The CDR3 loop is CASSPGVYEQYF. DNA of the CDR3: TGTGCCAGCAGCCCGGGAGTATACGAGCAGTACTTC.

The V gene is TRBV19, the J gene TRBJ1-4; 7 nucleotides match TRBD1. The CDR3 is made up of 13 amino acids. Germline CDR1 reads LNHDA; CDR2 reads SQIVND (reference sequence). The V and J ends lost 5 bases and 16 bases, in that order; junction bases with no gene match: 13. The CDR3 region is CASSSGPDRVPFF. In DNA form, the CDR3 reads TGTGCCAGTAGTTCCGGACCCGACAGGGTGCCGTTTTTT.

This chain uses TRBV27 with TRBJ2-3; no reliable D call. Trimming took 6 bases from V and 6 from J, leaving 16 bases between them. Germline loops: CDR1 MNHEY, CDR2 SMNVEV (reference sequence). The CDR3 has 14 residues. The CDR3 loop is CASSRGMASDTQYF. The CDR3 DNA reads TGTGCCAGCAGCCGCGGTATGGCTTCGGATACGCAGTATTTT.

The V call is TRBV6-1, the J call TRBJ2-1; 12 nucleotides align to TRBD2. V dropped 2 bases and J dropped 7; count of bases not matched to a gene: 0. The CDR3 has 14 residues. The germline gives CDR1 MNHNS, CDR2 SASEGT. The CDR3 here is CASSETSGGNEQFF. As DNA, the CDR3 is TGTGCCAGCAGTGAAACTAGCGGGGGGAATGAGCAGTTCTTC.

This chain uses TRBV7-9 with TRBJ2-5; TRBD2 matches at 7 bases. The J call may be incorrect, as the DNA end agrees better with TRBJ2-7. The CDR3 is made up of 14 amino acids. Germline CDR1 and CDR2: SEHNR and FQNEAQ (reference sequence). The CDR3 DNA reads TGTGCCAGCAGCGCTCTTACTAGCGTCCACGAGCAGTACTTC. Translation gives CASSALTSVHEQYF.

This clone appeared once. Written as DNA, the CDR3 is TGCGCCAGCATTGAAGGGACAGGGGGCCTAGGAACTGAAGCTTTCTTT. Its protein is CASIEGTGGLGTEAFF. The chain employs TRBV10-2 and TRBJ1-1, with 12 bases aligning to TRBD1. Trimming removed 7 bases from V and 5 bases from J; junction bases left unmatched: 11. CDR1 and CDR2 (germline): WSHSY, SAAADI. This CDR3 spans 16 amino acids.

This chain joins TRBV5-1 and TRBJ2-5; 11 positions match TRBD2. J was trimmed by 1 base and V by 4 bases; bases with no gene match: 3. The germline gives CDR1 SGHRS, CDR2 YFSETQ. This CDR3 is 15 amino acids long. CDR3 protein: CASSTGLAGQETQYF. In DNA form, the CDR3 reads TGCGCCAGCAGCACAGGACTAGCGGGCCAAGAGACCCAGTACTTC. Filled out from reference TRBV5-1 and TRBJ2-5, the complete variable domain reads KAGVTQTPRYLIKTRGQQVTLSCSPISGHRSVSWYQQTPGQGLQFLFEYFSETQRNKGNFPGRFSGRQFSNSRSEMNVSTLELGDSALYLCASSTGLAGQETQYFGPGTRLLVL.

The rearrangement joins TRBV2 to TRBJ1-1; 7 bases line up with TRBD1. Germline assignment: CDR1 SNHLY and CDR2 FYNNEI. Unmatched junction bases numbered 13, after V lost 7 bases and J lost 5 bases. The CDR3 runs to 15 residues. CDR3 in amino acids: CASTGAREGATEAFF. CDR3 in DNA: TGTGCCAGCACCGGAGCTCGCGAGGGGGCGACTGAAGCTTTCTTT.

The chain links TRBV4-1 to TRBJ2-1; 12 bases match TRBD2. Germline-derived CDR1 and CDR2 are MGHRA and YSYEKL. V lost 6 bases to trimming and J lost 8 bases; unmatched junction nucleotides: 8. The CDR3 consists of 15 residues. The CDR3 region has the DNA TGCGCCAGCAGGGGTCGGCTAGCGGGGGGGGATGAGCAGTTCTTC. It translates to CASRGRLAGGDEQFF.

The V and J genes are TRBV15 and TRBJ1-1, with no clear D. The germline V gene has CDR1 LNHNV and CDR2 YYDKDF (reference sequence). The CDR3 has 14 amino acids. V lost 3 bases, J lost 0 bases, and 8 bases lay in between. CDR3 sequence (DNA): TGTGCCACCAGCAGGGGAGTCATGAACACTGAAGCTTTCTTT. This sequence encodes CATSRGVMNTEAFF.

The J gene is TRBJ2-2, the V gene TRBV6-5, with D tentatively TRBD2 (5 bases). Trimming removed 6 bases from V and 6 bases from J, with 20 bases in between. Per germline, CDR1 MNHEY and CDR2 SVGAGI. CDR3 length: 16 amino acids. The CDR3 region is CASSYRREILAGELFF. As DNA, the CDR3 is TGTGCCAGCAGCTACCGTAGGGAGATACTCGCCGGGGAGCTGTTTTTT.

The chain links TRBV5-6 to TRBJ2-3, with a weak D call TRBD2 (7 bases). The V gene's germline CDR1 is SGHDT and CDR2 YYEEEE. The CDR3 loop spans 15 amino acids. Trimming removed 4 bases at V and 6 bases at J, with 18 bases between. CDR3 DNA sequence: TGTGCCAGCAGCCCGGTTATGGGGGGGGCGGATACGCAGTATTTT. Its translation: CASSPVMGGADTQYF. The complete variable domain, with remaining parts taken from reference TRBV5-6 and TRBJ2-3, reads DAGVTQSPTHLIKTRGQQVTLRCSPKSGHDTVSWYQQALGQGPQFIFQYYEEEERQRGNFPDRFSGHQFPNYSSELNVNALLLGDSALYLCASSPVMGGADTQYFGPGTRLTVL.

This clone was observed a few times. This chain uses TRBV6-1 with TRBJ2-3, with a weak D call TRBD2 (5 bases). CDR3 length: 15 residues. The germline V and J ends were trimmed by 4 bases and 1 base, with 12 bases remaining between them. Germline values: CDR1 MNHNS, CDR2 SASEGT. The CDR3 coding sequence is TGTGCCAGCAGTGGCAGTATCGGGGGCACAGATACGCAGTATTTT. This translates into CASSGSIGGTDTQYF.

This clone was seen a single time. The chain couples TRBV7-8 to TRBJ2-1; 9 nucleotides line up with TRBD1. The CDR3 is 15 residues long. The V segment lost 5 bases and the J segment 3 bases; nucleotides outside the gene matches: 5. CDR1 and CDR2 from the germline V gene are SGHVS and FQNEAQ. The CDR3 nucleotides read TGTGCCAGCAGCCTCCGACAGGGGGGCTACAATGAGCAGTTCTTC. Residues: CASSLRQGGYNEQFF.

This rearrangement joins TRBV7-8 to TRBJ2-1; TRBD2 might be the D (6 bases). The CDR3 runs 14 residues. In germline, CDR1 is SGHVS, CDR2 FQNEAQ. V lost 5 bases to trimming and J lost 4 bases, with 12 bases between them. CDR3 in amino acids: CASSRGLLYNEQFF. The CDR3 DNA is TGTGCCAGCAGCCGAGGACTACTTTACAATGAGCAGTTCTTC.

The rearrangement uses TRBV6-1 and TRBJ1-1; 7 bases fit TRBD1. This CDR3 contains 14 residues. The junction had 3 bases not matched to a gene; V was cut back by 5 bases and J by 0 bases. CDR1 and CDR2 from the germline V gene are MNHNS and SASEGT. The CDR3 bases are TGTGCCAGCAGTACAGGGGCGATGAACACTGAAGCTTTCTTT. This gives the protein CASSTGAMNTEAFF.

This clone was counted only a few times. The rearrangement uses TRBV4-1 and TRBJ1-4; no clear D. Trimming took off 3 bases at V and 8 bases at J, with 13 bases between the two ends. This CDR3 comprises 14 residues. The V gene's germline CDR1 is MGHRA and CDR2 YSYEKL. Here the CDR3 reads CASSQQATREKLFF. CDR3 DNA: TGCGCCAGCAGCCAGCAAGCAACGAGGGAAAAACTGTTTTTT.

The V and J genes are TRBV13 and TRBJ2-5, with 10 positions matching TRBD1. Germline CDR1 is PRHDT and CDR2 is FYEKMQ (reference sequence). This CDR3 is 14 amino acids long. V shed 4 bases, J shed 3 bases, and the junction held 2 bases outside the gene matches. The CDR3, as DNA: TGTGCCAGCAGCTCGACAGGGGGCGAAGAGACCCAGTACTTC. This codes for CASSSTGGEETQYF.

This clone was detected only a few times. The chain carries TRBV7-9 and TRBJ2-2; D remains unclear. This CDR3 spans 12 amino acids. Per the germline V gene, CDR1 is SEHNR and CDR2 is FQNEAQ (reference sequence). V lost 5 bases and J 3 bases, leaving 4 bases between the germline ends. In nucleotides, the CDR3 is TGTGCCAGCAGCCCTTACACCGGGGAGCTGTTTTTT. This codes for CASSPYTGELFF. Complete variable domain (other parts from reference TRBV7-9 and TRBJ2-2): DTGVSQNPRHKITKRGQNVTFRCDPISEHNRLYWYRQTLGQGPEFLTYFQNEAQLEKSRLLSDRFSAERPKGSFSTLEIQRTEQGDSAMYLCASSPYTGELFFGEGSRLTVL.

The V call is TRBV27, the J call TRBJ2-3; no clear D. V shed 0 bases and J shed 5 bases, with 6 bases lying between them. The CDR3 loop spans 13 amino acids. In germline, CDR1 is MNHEY, CDR2 SMNVEV (reference sequence). CDR3 coding DNA: TGTGCCAGCAGTTTATCACACCGAGATACGCAGTATTTT. This codes for CASSLSHRDTQYF.

Concerning this clone itself: One junction end disagrees with the germline gene, perhaps due to a read error. The chain couples TRBV9 to TRBJ2-3; possibly TRBD1 for D (5 bases). CDR1 and CDR2 (germline): SGDLS, YYNGEE. This CDR3 has 14 residues. In DNA form, the CDR3 reads TGTGCCAGCAGCGTTGACCCAGAGACAGATACACAGTATTTT. It codes for CASSVDPETDTQYF.

The chain recombines TRBV13 with TRBJ2-1; TRBD1 matches 9 bases. Germline trimming cut 3 bases from V and 8 bases from J; bases unmatched to any gene: 8. The CDR3 contains 15 residues. In germline, CDR1 is PRHDT, CDR2 FYEKMQ (reference sequence). CDR3 bases: TGTGCCAGCAGCTTCAGGGACAGGGCTGGGGATGAGCAGTTCTTC. Translated: CASSFRDRAGDEQFF.